The clone carrying this T cell receptor beta chain has a count of ten or more. The antigen remains unidentified. TCRdb reanalyzed the PCR reads with MiXCR. The sample holds under 30,000 clones, approximately 22% seen once. No patient had received any treatment before thyroid surgery. The trim removed 7 bases at V and 3 bases at J, leaving 6 bases unmatched. The CDR3 runs to 13 residues. This sample stems from a study of metastatic and nonmetastatic thyroid tumors. Study outcomes and limitations: Versus benign nodules, malignant thyroid tumors reportedly had significantly higher TCR beta diversity, in blood and tumor.

The chain uses TRBV12-3 or TRBV12-4 and TRBJ2-7; 7 bases are a match to TRBD2. The sample comprised blood. The source of this sequence is a male donor with papillary thyroid cancer or a benign thyroid nodule (not recorded which). Some clones in this sample may be carry-over from other donors' samples. As DNA, the CDR3 is TGTGCCAGCACCCCTGCGGGGGTCTACGAGCAGTACTTC. Protein: CASTPAGVYEQYF.